This T cell receptor beta chain originates from a study of blood T cell repertoires in COVID-19 (dated by TCRdb to 2019 to 2021). Background on the whole study: Recovered participants in ImmuneRACE Cohort 3 were defined as having two consecutive negative NP/OP PCR tests, clearance from a healthcare professional, or resolution of symptoms. The samples were drawn from the first 160 participants of the ongoing ImmuneRACE study and from under 1,500 subjects provided by 6 global collaborators. Sample metadata almost always included a de-identified subject ID, COVID-19 status, age in years and sex. The material from the prospective study consisted of cDNA or gDNA derived from T cells, B-cell-depleted T cells, or PBMCs. The repertoires were released in a freely available public database intended as a resource for research on the immune response to SARS-CoV-2. Subjects who had been exposed to COVID-19, were actively infected with it, or had recovered from it provided the deeply sampled blood TCRbeta repertoires that made up the dataset. Where HLA class I and class II types were available, the types were taken from metadata supplied by the sample provider, not from assay-based typing. The collaborator samples originated in the United States, Italy and Spain and spanned the acute and convalescent phases of COVID-19.

In the case of this clone: The target of this receptor is not known. No much larger clone is present one base from it, and per-base qualities are unavailable.

In the prospective study, participants were about 18 to 100 years old, resided in approximately 25 geographic areas of the United States, and were enrolled through a virtual design. In the prospective study, participants were assigned to cohorts based on the clinical history participants reported in a screening survey and a study questionnaire. In the prospective study, mobile phlebotomists collected whole blood, serum and a nasopharyngeal or oropharyngeal swab from each participant. Additional blood draws and questionnaires over an approximately 2-month period could optionally be provided by prospective study participants. Blood samples from the prospective study were shipped frozen or at room temperature prior to DNA extraction. TCRbeta CDR3 regions were amplified from genomic DNA using the immunoSEQ Assay, a bias-controlled multiplex PCR. As for how the authors treated the data: Nucleated cell counts per sample were estimated from amplification of reference gene primers within the assay. To quantify the absolute abundance of each unique TCRbeta CDR3 rearrangement, sequence reads were collapsed and filtered. Productive Simpson clonality was computed per sample as the square root of Simpson's diversity index over productive rearrangements. TCRdb mirrors the immuneACCESS table, restricted to in-frame sequences. Some clones are absent from its copies; in checked studies, under half trace to an unresolved V gene, and the reason for the others is unknown. V and J calls and clone size are given by that table; D and trimming were obtained from the DNA. Present in this sample are 350,000 to 400,000 clones, about 89% of which were seen just once. Of the sample, around 1.9% falls within the top ten clones.

The CDR3, cysteine through phenylalanine, is 17 amino acids long. Of all the DNA, just the CDR3 is kept, 51 bases in frame from base 1. V has 4 bases trimmed and J has 7 bases trimmed; junction bases matching no gene number 12. CDR1 and CDR2 (MGHDK, SYGVNS) derive from the germline V gene. Beyond this particular receptor, the publication reports: How much clinical and demographic metadata was included differed by source and by participant, and the metadata was provided uncurated.

Sample: PBMCs or T cells enriched from blood (not recorded which). The TCR originated in a man in his forties in a cohort exposed to, infected with or recovered from COVID-19 (not recorded which). The rearrangement joined TRBV25-1 to TRBJ1-6; TRBD1 lines up with 8 middle nucleotides. Here the CDR3 is given as CASSGSQGALENSPLHF. The nucleotide sequence is given as TGTGCCAGCAGTGGGAGTCAGGGGGCCCTTGAAAATTCACCCCTCCACTTT.